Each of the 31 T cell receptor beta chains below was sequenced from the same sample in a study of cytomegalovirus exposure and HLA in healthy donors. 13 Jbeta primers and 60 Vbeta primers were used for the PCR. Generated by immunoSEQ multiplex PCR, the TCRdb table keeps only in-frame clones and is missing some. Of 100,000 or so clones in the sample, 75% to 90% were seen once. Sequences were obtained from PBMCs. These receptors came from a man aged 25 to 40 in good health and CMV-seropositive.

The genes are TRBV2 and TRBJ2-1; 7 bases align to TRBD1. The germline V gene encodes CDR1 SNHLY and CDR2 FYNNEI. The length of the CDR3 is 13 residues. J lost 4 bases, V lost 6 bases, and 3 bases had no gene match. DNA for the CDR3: TGTGCCAGCAGCGAGGGACAGTACAATGAGCAGTTCTTC. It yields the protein CASSEGQYNEQFF. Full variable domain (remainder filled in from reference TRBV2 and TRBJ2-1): EPEVTQTPSHQVTQMGQEVILRCVPISNHLYFYWYRQILGQKVEFLVSFYNNEISEKSEIFDDQFSVERPDGSNFTLKIRSTKLEDSAMYFCASSEGQYNEQFFGPGTRLTVL.

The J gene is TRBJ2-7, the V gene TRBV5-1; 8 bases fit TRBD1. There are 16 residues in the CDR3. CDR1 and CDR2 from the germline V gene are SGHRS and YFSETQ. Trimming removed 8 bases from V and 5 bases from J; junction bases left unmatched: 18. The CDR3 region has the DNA TGCGCCAGTACGACAGAGTCTGACAGGGGAATTGACGAGCAGTACTTC. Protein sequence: CASTTESDRGIDEQYF.

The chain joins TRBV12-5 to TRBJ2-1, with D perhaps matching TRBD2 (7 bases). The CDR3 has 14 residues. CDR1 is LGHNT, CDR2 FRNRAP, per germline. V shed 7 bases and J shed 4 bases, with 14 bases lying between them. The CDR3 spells CASAPRGGYNEQFF. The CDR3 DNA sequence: TGTGCTAGTGCTCCGAGGGGGGGGTACAATGAGCAGTTCTTC.

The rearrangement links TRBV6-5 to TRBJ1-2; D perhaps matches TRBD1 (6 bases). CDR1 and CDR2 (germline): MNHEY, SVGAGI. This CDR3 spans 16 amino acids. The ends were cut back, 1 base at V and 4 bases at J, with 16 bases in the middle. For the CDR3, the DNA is TGTGCCAGCAGTTACTGGGGTCAGGGGATTATCTATGGCTACACCTTC. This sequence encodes CASSYWGQGIIYGYTF.

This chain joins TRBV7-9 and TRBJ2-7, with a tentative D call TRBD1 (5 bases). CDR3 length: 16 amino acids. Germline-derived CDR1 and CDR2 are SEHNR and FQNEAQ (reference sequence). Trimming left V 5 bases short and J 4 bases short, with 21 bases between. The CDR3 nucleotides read TGTGCCAGCAGCGAAGAGGTTTGGGGCGGTACTTACGAGCAGTACTTC. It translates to CASSEEVWGGTYEQYF.

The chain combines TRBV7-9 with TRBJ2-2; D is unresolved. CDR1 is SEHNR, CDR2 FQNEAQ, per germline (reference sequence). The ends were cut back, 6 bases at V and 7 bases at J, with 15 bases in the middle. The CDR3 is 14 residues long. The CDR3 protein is CASRPPSLHGELFF. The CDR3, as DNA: TGTGCCAGCAGACCTCCTAGTCTCCACGGGGAGCTGTTTTTT.

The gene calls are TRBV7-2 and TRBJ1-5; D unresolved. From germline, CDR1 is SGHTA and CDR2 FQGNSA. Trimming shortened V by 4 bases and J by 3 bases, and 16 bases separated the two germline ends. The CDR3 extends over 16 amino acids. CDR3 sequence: CASSSRVSILNQPQHF. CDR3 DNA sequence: TGTGCCAGCAGCTCCCGGGTCTCTATCCTCAATCAGCCCCAGCATTTT.

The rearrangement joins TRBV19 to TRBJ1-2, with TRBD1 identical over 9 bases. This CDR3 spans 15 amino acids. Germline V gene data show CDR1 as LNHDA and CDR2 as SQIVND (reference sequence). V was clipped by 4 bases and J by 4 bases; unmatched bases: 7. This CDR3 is CASSTTGGDGYGYTF. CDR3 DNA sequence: TGTGCCAGTAGTACAACAGGGGGCGATGGCTATGGCTACACCTTC.

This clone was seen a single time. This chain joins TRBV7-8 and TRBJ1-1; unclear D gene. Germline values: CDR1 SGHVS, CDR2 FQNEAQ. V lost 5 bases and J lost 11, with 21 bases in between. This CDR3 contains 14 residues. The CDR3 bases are TGTGCCAGCAGCCCCCGAAGGAGGGAAGGAGGGGCTTTCTTT. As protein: CASSPRRREGGAFF.

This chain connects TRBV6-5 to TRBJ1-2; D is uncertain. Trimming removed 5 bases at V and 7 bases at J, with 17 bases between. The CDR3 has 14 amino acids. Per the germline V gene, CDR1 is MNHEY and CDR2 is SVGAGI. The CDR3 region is CASSAGLTDLGYTF. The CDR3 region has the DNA TGTGCCAGCAGTGCGGGGTTGACGGATCTTGGCTACACCTTC.

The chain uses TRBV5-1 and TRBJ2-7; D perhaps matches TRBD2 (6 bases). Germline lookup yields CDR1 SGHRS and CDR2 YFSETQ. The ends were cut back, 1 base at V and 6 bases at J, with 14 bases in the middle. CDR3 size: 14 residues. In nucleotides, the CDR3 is TGCGCCAGCAGCTTGTCTGGGACTGTGTTCGAGCAGTACTTC. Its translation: CASSLSGTVFEQYF.

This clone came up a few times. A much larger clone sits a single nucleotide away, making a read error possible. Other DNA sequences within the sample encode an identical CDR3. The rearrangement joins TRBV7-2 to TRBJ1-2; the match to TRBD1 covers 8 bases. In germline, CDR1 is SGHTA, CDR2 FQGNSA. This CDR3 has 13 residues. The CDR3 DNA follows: TGTGCTAGCAGTCCCGGACAGGGCTATGGCTACACCTTC. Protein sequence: CASSPGQGYGYTF.

CDR3 nucleotide sequence: TGTGCCAGCAGTTTCCCAGGGTACCAGCCCCAGCATTTT. Translation: CASSFPGYQPQHF. V usage is TRBV28 and J usage is TRBJ1-5; TRBD1 is a possible D gene (5 bases). This CDR3 is 13 amino acids long. Per the germline V gene, CDR1 is MDHEN and CDR2 is SYDVKM. The ends were cut back, 3 bases at V and 7 bases at J, with 10 bases in the middle.

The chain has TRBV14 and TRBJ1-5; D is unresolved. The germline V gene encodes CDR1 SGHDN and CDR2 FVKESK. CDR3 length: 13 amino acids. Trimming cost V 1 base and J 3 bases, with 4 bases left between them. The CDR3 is CASSQAPNQPQHF. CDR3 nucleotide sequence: TGTGCCAGCAGCCAAGCTCCCAATCAGCCCCAGCATTTT.

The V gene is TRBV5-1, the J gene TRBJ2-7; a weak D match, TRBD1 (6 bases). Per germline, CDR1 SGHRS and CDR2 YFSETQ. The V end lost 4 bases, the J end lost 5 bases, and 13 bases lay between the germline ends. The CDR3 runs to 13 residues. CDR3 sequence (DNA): TGCGCCAGCAGCGTGACAGGTACGCACGAGCAGTACTTC. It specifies CASSVTGTHEQYF.

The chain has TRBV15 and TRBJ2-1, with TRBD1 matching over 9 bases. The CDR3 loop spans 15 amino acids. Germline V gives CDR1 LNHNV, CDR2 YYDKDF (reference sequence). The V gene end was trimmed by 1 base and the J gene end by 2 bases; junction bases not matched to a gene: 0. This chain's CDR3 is CATSRGDRAYNEQFF. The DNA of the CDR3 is TGTGCCACCAGCAGAGGGGACAGGGCCTACAATGAGCAGTTCTTC.

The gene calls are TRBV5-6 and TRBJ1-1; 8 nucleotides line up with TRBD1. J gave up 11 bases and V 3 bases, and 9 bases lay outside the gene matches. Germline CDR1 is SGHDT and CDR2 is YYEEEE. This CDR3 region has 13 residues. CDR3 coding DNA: TGTGCCAGCAGCTGGGGACAGGAGTTTGAGGCTTTCTTT. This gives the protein CASSWGQEFEAFF.

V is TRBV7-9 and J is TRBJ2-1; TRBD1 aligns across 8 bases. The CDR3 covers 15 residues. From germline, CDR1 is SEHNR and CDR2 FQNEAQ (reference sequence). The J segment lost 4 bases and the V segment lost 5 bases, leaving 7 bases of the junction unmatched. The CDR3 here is CASSPRGQAYNEQFF. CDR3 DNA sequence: TGTGCCAGCAGCCCCCGGGGACAGGCTTACAATGAGCAGTTCTTC. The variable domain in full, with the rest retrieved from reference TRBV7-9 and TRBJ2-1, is DTGVSQNPRHKITKRGQNVTFRCDPISEHNRLYWYRQTLGQGPEFLTYFQNEAQLEKSRLLSDRFSAERPKGSFSTLEIQRTEQGDSAMYLCASSPRGQAYNEQFFGPGTRLTVL.

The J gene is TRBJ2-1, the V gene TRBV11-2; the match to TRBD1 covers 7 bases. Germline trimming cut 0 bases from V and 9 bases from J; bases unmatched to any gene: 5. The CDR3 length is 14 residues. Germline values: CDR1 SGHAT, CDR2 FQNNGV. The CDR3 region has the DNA TGTGCCAGCAGCTTAGAGGGCAGGGGGAGTGAGCAGTTCTTC. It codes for CASSLEGRGSEQFF. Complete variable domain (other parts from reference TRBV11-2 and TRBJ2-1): EAGVAQSPRYKIIEKRQSVAFWCNPISGHATLYWYQQILGQGPKLLIQFQNNGVVDDSQLPKDRFSAERLKGVDSTLKIQPAKLEDSAVYLCASSLEGRGSEQFFGPGTRLTVL.

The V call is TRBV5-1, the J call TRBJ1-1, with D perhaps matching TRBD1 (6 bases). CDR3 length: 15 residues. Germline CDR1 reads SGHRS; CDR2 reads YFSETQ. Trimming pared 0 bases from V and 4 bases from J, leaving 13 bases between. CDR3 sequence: CASSLVAGAGTEAFF. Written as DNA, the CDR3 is TGCGCCAGCAGCTTGGTGGCGGGGGCGGGCACTGAAGCTTTCTTT.

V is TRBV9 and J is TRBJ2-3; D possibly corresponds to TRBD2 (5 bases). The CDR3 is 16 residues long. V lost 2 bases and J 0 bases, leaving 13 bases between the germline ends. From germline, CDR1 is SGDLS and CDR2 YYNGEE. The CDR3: CASSVDSYPSTDTQYF. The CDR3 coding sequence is TGTGCCAGCAGCGTGGACTCCTACCCGAGCACAGATACGCAGTATTTT. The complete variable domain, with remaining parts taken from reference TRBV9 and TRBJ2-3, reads DSGVTQTPKHLITATGQRVTLRCSPRSGDLSVYWYQQSLDQGLQFLIQYYNGEERAKGNILERFSAQQFPDLHSELNLSSLELGDSALYFCASSVDSYPSTDTQYFGPGTRLTVL.

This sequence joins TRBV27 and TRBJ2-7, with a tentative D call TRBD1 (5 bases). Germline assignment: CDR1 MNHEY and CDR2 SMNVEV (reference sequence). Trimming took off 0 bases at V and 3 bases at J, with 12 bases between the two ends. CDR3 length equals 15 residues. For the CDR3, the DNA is TGTGCCAGCAGTTTATCGGCGCAGGGTGGCTACGAGCAGTACTTC. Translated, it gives CASSLSAQGGYEQYF.

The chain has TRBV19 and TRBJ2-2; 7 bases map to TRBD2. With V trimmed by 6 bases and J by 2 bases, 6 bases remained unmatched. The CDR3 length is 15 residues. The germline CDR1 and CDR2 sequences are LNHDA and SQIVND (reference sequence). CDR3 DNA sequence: TGTGCCAGTAGGAAGACTAGCCTAAACACCGGGGAGCTGTTTTTT. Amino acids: CASRKTSLNTGELFF.

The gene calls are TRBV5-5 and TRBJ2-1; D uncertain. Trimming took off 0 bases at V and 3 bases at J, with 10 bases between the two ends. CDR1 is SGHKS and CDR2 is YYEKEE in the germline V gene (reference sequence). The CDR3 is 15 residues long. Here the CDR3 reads CASSLGTEIYNEQFF. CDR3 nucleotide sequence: TGTGCCAGCAGCTTGGGTACCGAGATCTACAATGAGCAGTTCTTC.

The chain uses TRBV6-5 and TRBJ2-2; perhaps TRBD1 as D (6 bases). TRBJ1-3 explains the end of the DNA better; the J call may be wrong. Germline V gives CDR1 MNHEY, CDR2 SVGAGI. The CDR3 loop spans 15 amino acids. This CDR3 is CASSWDTNSGNTIYF. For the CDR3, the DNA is TGTGCCAGCAGTTGGGACACAAACTCTGGAAACACCATATATTTT.

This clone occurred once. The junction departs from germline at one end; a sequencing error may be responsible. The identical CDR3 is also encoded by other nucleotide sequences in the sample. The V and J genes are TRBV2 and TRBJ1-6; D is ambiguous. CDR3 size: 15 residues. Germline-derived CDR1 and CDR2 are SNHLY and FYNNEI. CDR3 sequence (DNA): TGTGCCAGCAGTGAAGAAAGCTTGAATAATTCCCCCCTCCACTTT. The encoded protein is CASSEESLNNSPLHF. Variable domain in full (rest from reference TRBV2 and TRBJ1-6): EPEVTQTPSHQVTQMGQEVILRCVPISNHLYFYWYRQILGQKVEFLVSFYNNEISEKSEIFDDQFSVERPDGSNFTLKIRSTKLEDSAMYFCASSEESLNNSPLHFGNGTRLTVT.

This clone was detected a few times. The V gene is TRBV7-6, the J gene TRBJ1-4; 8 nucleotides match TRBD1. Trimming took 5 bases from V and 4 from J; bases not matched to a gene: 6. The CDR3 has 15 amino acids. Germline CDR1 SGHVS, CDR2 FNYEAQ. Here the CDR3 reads CASSPNRGSNEKLFF. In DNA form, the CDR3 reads TGTGCCAGCAGCCCGAACAGGGGGAGTAATGAAAAACTGTTTTTT.

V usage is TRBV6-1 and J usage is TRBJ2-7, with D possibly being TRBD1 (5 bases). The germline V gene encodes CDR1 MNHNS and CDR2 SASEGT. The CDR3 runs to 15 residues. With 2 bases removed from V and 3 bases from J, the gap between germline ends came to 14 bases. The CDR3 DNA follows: TGTGCCAGCAGTGAATCTAAGGGGCCTTTCTACGAGCAGTACTTC. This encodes CASSESKGPFYEQYF.

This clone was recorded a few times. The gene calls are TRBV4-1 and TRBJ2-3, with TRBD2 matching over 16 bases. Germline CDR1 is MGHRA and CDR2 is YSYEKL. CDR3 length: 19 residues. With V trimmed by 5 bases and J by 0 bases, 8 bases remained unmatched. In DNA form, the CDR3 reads TGCGCCAGCAGCTCGGGCCCGGGACTAGCGGGGGGGAGCACAGATACGCAGTATTTT. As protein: CASSSGPGLAGGSTDTQYF.

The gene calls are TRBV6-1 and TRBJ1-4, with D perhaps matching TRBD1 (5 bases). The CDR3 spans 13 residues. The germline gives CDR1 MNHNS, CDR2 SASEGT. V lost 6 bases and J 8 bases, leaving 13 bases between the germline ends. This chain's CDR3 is CASRGRVEEKLFF. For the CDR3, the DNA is TGTGCCAGCAGAGGCAGGGTAGAGGAAAAACTGTTTTTT.

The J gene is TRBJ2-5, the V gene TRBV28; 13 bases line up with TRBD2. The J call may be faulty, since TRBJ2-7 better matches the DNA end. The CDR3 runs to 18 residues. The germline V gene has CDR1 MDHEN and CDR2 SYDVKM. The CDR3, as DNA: TGTGCCAGCAGTTTGGGACTAGCGGGGTCAGGCGGGGCCTACGAGCAGTACTTC. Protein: CASSLGLAGSGGAYEQYF.